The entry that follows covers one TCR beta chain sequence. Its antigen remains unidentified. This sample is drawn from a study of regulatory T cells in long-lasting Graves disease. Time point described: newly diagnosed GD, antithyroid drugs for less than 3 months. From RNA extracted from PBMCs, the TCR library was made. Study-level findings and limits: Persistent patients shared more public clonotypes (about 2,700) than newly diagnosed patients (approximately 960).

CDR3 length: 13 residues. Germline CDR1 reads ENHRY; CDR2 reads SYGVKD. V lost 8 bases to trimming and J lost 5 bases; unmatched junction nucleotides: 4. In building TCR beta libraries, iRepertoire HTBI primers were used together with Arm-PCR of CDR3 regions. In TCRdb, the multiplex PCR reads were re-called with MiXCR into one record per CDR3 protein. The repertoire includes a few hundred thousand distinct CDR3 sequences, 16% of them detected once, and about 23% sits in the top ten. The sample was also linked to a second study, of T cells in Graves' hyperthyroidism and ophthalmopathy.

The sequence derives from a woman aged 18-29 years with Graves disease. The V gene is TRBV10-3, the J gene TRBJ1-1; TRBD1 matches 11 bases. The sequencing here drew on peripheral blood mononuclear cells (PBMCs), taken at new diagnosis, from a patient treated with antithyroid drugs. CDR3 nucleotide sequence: TGTGCCATCTGCCGGGACAGGGGGACTGAAGCTTTCTTT. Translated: CAICRDRGTEAFF.